Included here is one T cell receptor (beta chain) sequence, with context. This sample is part of a study of blood T cell repertoires in COVID-19. Study-level information: PBMCs, B-cell-depleted T cells, or T cells were the source of the cDNA or gDNA that made up the material.

The authors' processing: Amplified reference gene primers provided the basis for estimating nucleated cell counts. Sequencing used immunoSEQ multiplex PCR; TCRdb keeps in-frame clones, though not all of them. From that table come the V and J calls and clone size; the DNA was used to work out D and trimming. The sample includes approximately 74,000 clones, 65% to 85% of them seen just once. Losses at the gene ends were 4 bases for V and 7 bases for J; bases not matched to a gene: 6. The CDR3 has 15 amino acids. Germline CDR1 and CDR2: SGHRS and YFSETQ. V and J are TRBV5-1 and TRBJ2-1; 12 bases map to TRBD1. Sequenced sample: peripheral blood. The TCR originated in an elderly man with active or convalescent COVID-19. CDR3 DNA sequence: TGCGCCAGCAGCAGGGGGACAGGGGGCCGGAATGAGCAGTTCTTC. This encodes CASSRGTGGRNEQFF.